One sample yielded the 25 T cell receptor beta chains listed below, sequenced in a study of beta chain features in type 1 diabetes. Every isolated RNA sample was fully reverse transcribed, so sequencing captured expressed TCRB transcripts. Clones were read by immunoSEQ multiplex PCR, and TCRdb kept only the in-frame ones, dropping some. Of fewer than 350,000 clones listed, around 20% are singletons. The material sequenced was naive CD4+ T cells from blood. The source of these receptors is a woman aged 18-30 years in good health.

This chain links TRBV6-6 with TRBJ1-2; D may be TRBD1 (6 bases). This CDR3 contains 12 residues. Trimming took 7 bases from V and 5 from J, leaving 11 bases between them. Germline lookup yields CDR1 MNHNY and CDR2 SVGAGI (reference sequence). The CDR3 region is CASTHRAYGYTF. The CDR3 DNA is TGTGCCAGCACCCACAGGGCTTATGGCTACACCTTC.

V gene TRBV19 combines with J gene TRBJ1-2; D gene unclear. CDR3 length equals 11 residues. V was pared by 5 bases and J by 8 bases, with 9 bases between. The germline gives CDR1 LNHDA, CDR2 SQIVND (reference sequence). This CDR3 is CASSSRGGYTF. CDR3 in DNA: TGTGCCAGTAGTTCTCGAGGGGGCTACACCTTC.

This clone turned up a few times. The chain is built from TRBV5-6 and TRBJ2-1; the D gene is possibly TRBD2 (6 bases). The V end lost 3 bases, the J end lost 0 bases, and 16 bases lay between the germline ends. This CDR3 has 17 residues. Germline V gene lookup returns CDR1 SGHDT and CDR2 YYEEEE. DNA for the CDR3: TGTGCCAGCAGCTCCTCACCGGGACTTCGCTCCTACAATGAGCAGTTCTTC. This codes for CASSSSPGLRSYNEQFF.

This clone was counted between two and nine times. This chain links TRBV11-2 with TRBJ1-4; D is undetermined. This CDR3 is 12 amino acids long. Trimming pared 6 bases from V and 8 bases from J, leaving 10 bases between. The germline gives CDR1 SGHAT, CDR2 FQNNGV. The CDR3: CASSLTGEKLFF. The DNA of the CDR3 is TGTGCCAGCAGTCTCACGGGGGAAAAACTGTTTTTT.

The rearrangement uses TRBV5-1 and TRBJ2-1, with TRBD2 matching 10 bases. Germline assignment: CDR1 SGHRS and CDR2 YFSETQ. The CDR3 runs 18 residues. With 6 bases clipped from V and 8 bases from J, the junction kept 20 bases outside the gene matches. The CDR3 region is CASTQSSGGRQGIDEQFF. In DNA, the CDR3 is TGCGCCAGCACCCAATCTAGCGGGGGCCGGCAGGGAATCGATGAGCAGTTCTTC. The variable domain in full, completed from reference TRBV5-1 and TRBJ2-1, reads KAGVTQTPRYLIKTRGQQVTLSCSPISGHRSVSWYQQTPGQGLQFLFEYFSETQRNKGNFPGRFSGRQFSNSRSEMNVSTLELGDSALYLCASTQSSGGRQGIDEQFFGPGTRLTVL.

Only a few counts were recorded for this clone. The rearrangement uses TRBV11-2 and TRBJ2-7; 8 nucleotides match TRBD1. With 1 base clipped from V and 3 bases from J, the junction kept 8 bases outside the gene matches. CDR1 and CDR2 from the germline V gene are SGHAT and FQNNGV. The CDR3 covers 16 residues. Here the CDR3 reads CASSLGSGTGRYEQYF. The CDR3 DNA reads as TGTGCCAGCAGCTTAGGTTCCGGGACAGGCCGCTACGAGCAGTACTTC.

V gene TRBV9 combines with J gene TRBJ2-1; 8 bases agree with TRBD1. The germline V gene encodes CDR1 SGDLS and CDR2 YYNGEE. V shed 4 bases, J shed 3 bases, and the junction held 3 bases outside the gene matches. The CDR3 covers 14 residues. This chain's CDR3 is CASSPGQDYNEQFF. CDR3 DNA: TGTGCCAGCAGCCCGGGACAGGACTACAATGAGCAGTTCTTC.

The CDR3 here is CASSQETGNTEAFF. In DNA, the CDR3 is TGCGCCAGCAGCCAAGAAACCGGGAACACTGAAGCTTTCTTT. This sequence joins TRBV4-1 and TRBJ1-1, with D unresolved. In germline, CDR1 is MGHRA, CDR2 YSYEKL. The V end was cut by 0 bases, the J end by 1 base, with 6 bases between. The CDR3 covers 14 residues.

This clone was found a few times. The V gene is TRBV6-1, the J gene TRBJ1-5; D gene unclear. The CDR3 covers 12 residues. Germline values: CDR1 MNHNS, CDR2 SASEGT. The germline V and J ends were trimmed by 4 bases and 5 bases, with 6 bases remaining between them. The CDR3 DNA is TGTGCCAGCAGTGGGAGGGATCAGCCCCAGCATTTT. Its protein is CASSGRDQPQHF.

The V and J genes are TRBV7-2 and TRBJ2-5; 12 bases agree with TRBD2. CDR3 size: 15 residues. CDR1 and CDR2 from the germline V gene are SGHTA and FQGNSA. V dropped 5 bases and J dropped 4; count of bases not matched to a gene: 5. The CDR3 coding sequence is TGTGCCAGCAGCCCACTAGCGGGGGGCTCAGAGACCCAGTACTTC. It is translated as CASSPLAGGSETQYF.

This clone was detected only once. The chain couples TRBV30 to TRBJ1-3; D perhaps matches TRBD1 (6 bases). Germline CDR1 is GTSNPN and CDR2 is SVGIG (reference sequence). The CDR3 has 15 amino acids. Trimming took 0 bases from V and 2 from J, leaving 11 bases between them. Here the CDR3 reads CAWSVGGQAGNTIYF. The CDR3 nucleotides read TGTGCCTGGAGTGTAGGGGGACAAGCTGGAAACACCATATATTTT.

This clone came up a few times. The gene calls are TRBV9 and TRBJ2-3, with D perhaps TRBD1 (5 bases). This CDR3 has 15 residues. V was pared by 3 bases and J by 1 base, with 12 bases between. Per germline, CDR1 SGDLS and CDR2 YYNGEE. The CDR3 sequence is CASSGIGRGTDTQYF. For the CDR3, the DNA is TGTGCCAGCAGCGGCATTGGCAGGGGCACAGATACGCAGTATTTT.

In the case of this clone: At the DNA level, this CDR3 is encoded by other sequences in the same sample as well. The chain combines TRBV18 with TRBJ2-7; weak D call: TRBD2 (5 bases). The CDR3 loop spans 14 amino acids. Germline values: CDR1 KGHSH, CDR2 LQKENI. V dropped 0 bases and J dropped 0 bases, with 6 bases sitting between them. The CDR3 is CASSPPGSSYEQYF. CDR3 in DNA: TGTGCCAGCTCACCACCGGGGAGCTCCTACGAGCAGTACTTC. The whole variable domain, filled in from reference TRBV18 and TRBJ2-7, reads NAGVMQNPRHLVRRRGQEARLRCSPMKGHSHVYWYRQLPEEGLKFMVYLQKENIIDESGMPKERFSAEFPKEGPSILRIQQVVRGDSAAYFCASSPPGSSYEQYFGPGTRLTVT.

This clone was picked up a small number of times. V and J are TRBV28 and TRBJ2-5; TRBD2 might be the D (5 bases). This CDR3 is 15 amino acids long. V lost 4 bases and J lost 2, with 14 bases in between. Looked up from germline, CDR1 is MDHEN and CDR2 is SYDVKM. The CDR3: CASSSYREKQETQYF. CDR3 bases: TGTGCCAGCAGTTCGTACCGGGAAAAACAAGAGACCCAGTACTTC.

This clone showed up just a few times. The chain links TRBV10-3 to TRBJ1-2, with D hard to call. Trimming pared 4 bases from V and 4 bases from J, leaving 16 bases between. Germline CDR1 ENHRY, CDR2 SYGVKD. CDR3 length: 15 amino acids. As DNA, the CDR3 is TGTGCCATCAGTGCCGACTCAGAAGGCTTCTATGGCTACACCTTC. This sequence encodes CAISADSEGFYGYTF.

The table lists this clone with a few counts. J is TRBJ2-7 and V is TRBV6-6; D possibly corresponds to TRBD1 (6 bases). Germline V gene lookup returns CDR1 MNHNY and CDR2 SVGAGI (reference sequence). The V end lost 8 bases, the J end lost 0 bases, and 20 bases lay between the germline ends. The CDR3 has 16 residues. The CDR3 reads CASGPRTAVVSYEQYF. CDR3 bases: TGTGCCAGCGGTCCCCGGACAGCCGTTGTCTCCTACGAGCAGTACTTC.

This clone was detected only a few times. The chain recombines TRBV13 with TRBJ2-3, with a tentative D call TRBD2 (5 bases). CDR3 size: 16 residues. Germline-derived CDR1 and CDR2 are PRHDT and FYEKMQ (reference sequence). V dropped 5 bases and J dropped 1 base, with 16 bases sitting between them. CDR3 bases: TGTGCCAGCAGCAAGGCCCGAGGGTCGGGCACAGATACGCAGTATTTT. Encoded protein: CASSKARGSGTDTQYF.

The genes are TRBV29-1 and TRBJ2-1; D is uncertain. V lost 3 bases and J 6 bases, leaving 15 bases between the germline ends. Germline lookup yields CDR1 SQVTM and CDR2 ANQGSEA. This CDR3 contains 14 residues. CDR3: CSVDLAPSRNEQFF. For the CDR3, the DNA is TGCAGCGTTGATTTGGCTCCCTCCCGCAATGAGCAGTTCTTC.

The chain carries TRBV5-4 and TRBJ2-2; 7 bases are shared with TRBD2. CDR3 length: 17 residues. Germline assignment: CDR1 SGHNT and CDR2 YYREEE (reference sequence). With 1 base clipped from V and 5 bases from J, the junction kept 11 bases outside the gene matches. The CDR3 protein is CASSLPGLLHRTGELFF. The CDR3 DNA reads TGTGCCAGCAGCTTGCCGGGACTACTACACCGGACCGGGGAGCTGTTTTTT.

The V call is TRBV7-2, the J call TRBJ1-5, with D tentatively TRBD1 (6 bases). CDR1 and CDR2 from the germline V gene are SGHTA and FQGNSA. V lost 4 bases and J lost 4, with 14 bases in between. This CDR3 has 15 amino acids. The CDR3, as DNA: TGTGCCAGCAGCTCAGAGCTAGGGGGAAATCAGCCCCAGCATTTT. This translates into CASSSELGGNQPQHF.

V is TRBV19 and J is TRBJ2-1; D not resolved. CDR1 and CDR2 (germline): LNHDA, SQIVND (reference sequence). V was trimmed by 1 base and J by 9 bases, leaving 10 bases between them. The CDR3 loop spans 13 amino acids. The CDR3 loop reads CASSIGLEGEQFF. The CDR3 bases are TGTGCCAGTAGTATAGGTCTAGAAGGTGAGCAGTTCTTC.

In its sample, this clone was seen once. V and J are TRBV18 and TRBJ1-2, with 9 bases that match TRBD1. This CDR3 is built from 16 residues. CDR1 is KGHSH, CDR2 LQKENI, per germline. The V and J ends lost 4 bases and 6 bases, in that order; junction bases with no gene match: 12. DNA of the CDR3: TGTGCCAGCTCACTCTACCGACAGGGGGATTTGGATGGCTACACCTTC. This codes for CASSLYRQGDLDGYTF.

This clone has just a few counts. The chain links TRBV30 to TRBJ2-1, with D uncertain. Germline loops: CDR1 GTSNPN, CDR2 SVGIG (reference sequence). V dropped 5 bases and J dropped 6 bases, with 14 bases sitting between them. The CDR3 totals 13 residues. The CDR3 DNA reads TGTGCCTGGGCTCACTATCACTCCAATGAGCAGTTCTTC. Protein: CAWAHYHSNEQFF.

V and J are TRBV4-1 and TRBJ2-3, with 9 positions matching TRBD1. This CDR3 is 19 amino acids long. Germline V lookup: CDR1 MGHRA, CDR2 YSYEKL. The V and J ends lost 6 bases and 0 bases, in that order; junction bases with no gene match: 16. The CDR3 DNA reads as TGCGCCAGCAGACCTTACAGGGGGCGTCCCGGGATTAGCACAGATACGCAGTATTTT. This translates into CASRPYRGRPGISTDTQYF.

This clone was observed a few times. This chain uses TRBV30 with TRBJ1-2; D gene uncertain. This CDR3 spans 14 amino acids. Looked up from germline, CDR1 is GTSNPN and CDR2 is SVGIG (reference sequence). The V gene lost 0 bases and the J gene lost 4 bases, with 12 bases spanning the gap. The CDR3 bases are TGTGCCTGGAGTGTACTAGGGTCCCGCTATGGCTACACCTTC. This translates into CAWSVLGSRYGYTF.